A selection of T cell receptor beta chains follows, all from one sample in a study of T-cell reconstitution after alpha-beta-depleted transplantation in children. TCRdb re-analysed the PCR reads in MiXCR, keeping a single row per CDR3 protein. The sample has approximately 490,000 distinct CDR3 sequences, about 11% seen once. This sample comprised PBMCs, obtained before TCRalphabeta/CD19-depleted stem cell transplant. The receptors derive from a child under 10 years old with inherited bone marrow failure, due to receive a stem cell transplant. The CDR3 runs from the conserved cysteine through the conserved F or W.

V: TRBV5-5; CDR3: CASSETPSYEQYF
V: TRBV7-2; CDR3: CASSFGGSFKGTQYF
V: TRBV5-1; CDR3: CASSLGLAGSQETQYF
V: TRBV6-5; CDR3: CASSYDPGGPEKLFF
V: TRBV30; CDR3: CAWSPSSYNEQFF
V: TRBV5-4; CDR3: CASSPGQGELFF
V: TRBV10-3; CDR3: CAISDETGVGYEQYF
V: TRBV20-1; CDR3: CSARDRTGSPSSYNSPLHF
V: TRBV27; CDR3: CASSSDSMIYEQYF
V: TRBV7-2; CDR3: CASSLLTYEQYF
V: TRBV10-3; CDR3: CAISESPGGQETQYF
V: TRBV12-3/TRBV12-4; CDR3: CASRPSVGGEQYF
V: TRBV4-3; CDR3: CASSRGQGAPYEQYF
V: TRBV7-9; CDR3: CASSWNRDNEQYF
V: TRBV4-3; CDR3: CASSPGGNTIYF
V: TRBV28; CDR3: CASSPRDRGGLNEKLFF
V: TRBV20-1; CDR3: CSARGTYEQGGYTF
V: TRBV12-3/TRBV12-4; CDR3: CASSFSTSHSNQPQHF
V: TRBV7-2; CDR3: CASSRTGTSGTGTGELFF
V: TRBV28; CDR3: CASSHPGLAGVETQYF
V: TRBV11-2; CDR3: CASSLGGEDEQFF
V: TRBV27; CDR3: CASSLFLGPSGELFF
V: TRBV5-1; CDR3: CASSLYPGGETDTQYF
V: TRBV10-1; CDR3: CASSESSGSFPDTQYF
V: TRBV12-3/TRBV12-4; CDR3: CASSSPIQRVTDTQYF
V: TRBV5-1; CDR3: CASSRAPYEQYF
V: TRBV12-3/TRBV12-4; CDR3: CASKIRDRGTEAFF
V: TRBV28; CDR3: CASSLSSGNTIYF
V: TRBV3-1; CDR3: CASSQGARGSPYNEQFF
V: TRBV7-2; CDR3: CASSLGASGRVGEFF
V: TRBV5-1; CDR3: CASSPDRSGGYTF
V: TRBV29-1; CDR3: CSVEDTGRGPQETQYF
V: TRBV4-1; CDR3: CASSLRAGLRFGYTF
V: TRBV14; CDR3: CASSQDGSIYGYTF
V: TRBV27; CDR3: CASSSISGRTNTQYF
V: TRBV7-9; CDR3: CASSPGLAASDEQFF
V: TRBV5-1; CDR3: CASSLIVSGRADEQFF
V: TRBV20-1; CDR3: CSARDRGRSEKLFF
V: TRBV29-1; CDR3: CSVAGTSGYEQYF
V: TRBV4-2; CDR3: CASSQDPPKNEQYF
V: TRBV7-8; CDR3: CASSLVVAGGSNEQFF
V: TRBV7-2; CDR3: CASSPYRGRNEKLFF
V: TRBV25-1; CDR3: CASSSSGKGPFF
V: TRBV20-1; CDR3: CSASPGRAFRTDTQYF
V: TRBV29-1; CDR3: CSVAPDPAGDYEQFF
V: TRBV27; CDR3: CASSLNSYNEQFF
V: TRBV29-1; CDR3: CSVMRGPQETQYF
V: TRBV20-1; CDR3: CSARDLAGDSYEQYF